A selection of T cell receptor beta chains follows, all from one sample in a study of monozygotic twins with inflammatory bowel disease. TCRdb derives one entry per CDR3 protein from the 5' RACE reads, leaving out DNA. The sample has about 160,000 distinct CDR3 sequences. Sequenced material: blood. These TCRs come from a human donor with ulcerative colitis or Crohn's disease, or a healthy co-twin of an affected twin (not recorded which). Each CDR3 is given with its conserved first and last residue.

J: TRBJ2-3; length: 18; V: TRBV27; CDR3: CASTPTSGRALGTDTQYF
J: TRBJ2-7; length: 17; V: TRBV7-9; CDR3: CASSPPLGGLGAYEQYF
J: TRBJ1-5; length: 13; V: TRBV27; CDR3: CASSLFQGQPQHF
J: TRBJ1-4; length: 13; V: TRBV18; CDR3: CASSPTVNEKLFF
J: TRBJ2-3; length: 11; V: TRBV7-2; CDR3: CASSKTDTQYF
J: TRBJ1-5; length: 16; V: TRBV28; CDR3: CASSGPSRNSNQPQHF
J: TRBJ1-2; length: 18; V: TRBV7-8; CDR3: CASSPIPNGDTHAYGYTF
J: TRBJ2-2; length: 16; V: TRBV30; CDR3: CAWSSVWGGNTGELFF
J: TRBJ2-3; length: 15; V: TRBV5-1; CDR3: CASSSPGTGGSTQYF
J: TRBJ2-2; length: 15; V: TRBV20-1; CDR3: CSASRPPEKIGELFF
J: TRBJ1-5; length: 13; V: TRBV30; CDR3: CAWRRGSNQPQHF
J: TRBJ1-2; length: 14; V: TRBV9; CDR3: CASTPVLAYYGYTF
J: TRBJ2-3; length: 15; V: TRBV7-8; CDR3: CASSSIAGASDTQYF
J: TRBJ2-7; length: 11; V: TRBV5-1; CDR3: CASQTGHEQYF
J: TRBJ2-5; length: 17; V: TRBV20-1; CDR3: CSAAGTSGGPYQETQYF
J: TRBJ1-2; length: 12; V: TRBV12-3/TRBV12-4; CDR3: CASSSPGAGYTF
J: TRBJ2-4; length: 15; V: TRBV23-1; CDR3: CASSRGGRSENIQYF
J: TRBJ2-7; length: 17; V: TRBV20-1; CDR3: CSPQEGLAHHETYEQYF
J: TRBJ1-2; length: 14; V: TRBV5-1; CDR3: CASSLVPGGDGYTF
J: TRBJ2-5; length: 14; V: TRBV24-1; CDR3: CATSDRAGMETQYF
J: TRBJ2-3; length: 13; V: TRBV4-2; CDR3: CASSQDLTNTQYF
J: TRBJ1-6; length: 12; V: TRBV7-3; CDR3: CASSLDNSPLHF
J: TRBJ2-7; length: 14; V: TRBV6-2/TRBV6-3; CDR3: CASSRLAGAGEQYF
J: TRBJ1-2; length: 17; V: TRBV7-2; CDR3: CASSLAHFGGSNYGYTF
J: TRBJ2-5; length: 14; V: TRBV27; CDR3: CASSSLDLRETQYF
J: TRBJ1-2; length: 12; V: TRBV7-9; CDR3: CASSLAVYGYTF
J: TRBJ1-5; length: 16; V: TRBV6-4; CDR3: CASSSEGLWSNQPQHF
J: TRBJ1-6; length: 15; V: TRBV5-6; CDR3: CASSRTGAGNSPLHF
J: TRBJ2-5; length: 12; V: TRBV6-5; CDR3: CASSYGMETQYF
J: TRBJ1-1; length: 15; V: TRBV5-5; CDR3: CASSFGTGGRSEAFF
J: TRBJ2-7; length: 16; V: TRBV20-1; CDR3: CSARDPGLAGSYEQYF
J: TRBJ1-1; length: 13; V: TRBV7-3; CDR3: CASSINKNTEAFF
J: TRBJ2-7; length: 16; V: TRBV7-9; CDR3: CASSFFLAGVSYEQYF
J: TRBJ2-1; length: 14; V: TRBV27; CDR3: CASREFRGYNEQFF
J: TRBJ2-1; length: 20; V: TRBV10-3; CDR3: CAISESAHQLGQGSYNEQFF
J: TRBJ2-1; length: 16; V: TRBV3-1; CDR3: CASSQDVAFSYNEQFF
J: TRBJ2-1; length: 15; V: TRBV19; CDR3: CASSITDFSYNEQFF
J: TRBJ1-1; length: 16; V: TRBV5-1; CDR3: CASSPTPHAGNTEAFF
J: TRBJ2-2; length: 15; V: TRBV10-3; CDR3: CAISSGTLPTGELFF
J: TRBJ2-1; length: 16; V: TRBV7-2; CDR3: CASSLNRLSGSAEQFF